This T cell receptor (beta chain) came from a study of PD-1 blockade in classical Hodgkin lymphoma. General study points: Healthy donors reportedly exceeded newly diagnosed patients in baseline TCR diversity. For complete responders, baseline diversity was comparable to that of newly diagnosed patients.

TCRdb's copy holds only in-frame clones and misses some; the assay was immunoSEQ multiplex PCR. The sample consists of about 30,000 clones, around 67% of them appearing once. In the case of this clone: Antigen: not known.

Each patient relapsed following autologous stem cell transplantation, and prior brentuximab vedotin exposure differed. This CDR3 comprises 12 residues. V lost 5 bases and J lost 14, with 13 bases in between. Germline V gene sequence: CDR1 MDHEN, CDR2 SYDVKM. This rearrangement joins TRBV28 to TRBJ1-6; TRBD1 might be the D (5 bases). Sequencing was performed on peripheral blood mononuclear cells (PBMCs), taken before the second cycle of nivolumab. The clonotype was recovered from a human donor with classical Hodgkin lymphoma. This CDR3 is CASSGETGTLHF. The CDR3 nucleotides are TGTGCCAGCAGTGGAGAAACAGGTACCCTCCACTTT.